A single sample is the source of the 20 T cell receptor beta chains below, sequenced in a study of cytomegalovirus exposure and HLA in healthy donors. The PCR used 60 Vbeta and 13 Jbeta primers. TCRdb keeps only in-frame clones here, not all; method: immunoSEQ multiplex PCR. This table has more than 85,000 clones, around 86% appearing once. The material sequenced was PBMCs. The source is a man under 40 in good health and CMV-seropositive.

This chain joins TRBV5-1 and TRBJ2-5, with D perhaps matching TRBD1 (6 bases). Trimming removed 2 bases at V and 3 bases at J, with 20 bases between. Per germline, CDR1 SGHRS and CDR2 YFSETQ. The CDR3 is 17 residues long. CDR3 DNA sequence: TGCGCCAGCAGCTTCCCCAGGGGTGGTAAGATAGAAGAGACCCAGTACTTC. This translates into CASSFPRGGKIEETQYF.

The chain uses TRBV5-4 and TRBJ2-2; a weak D match, TRBD2 (6 bases). This CDR3 has 14 amino acids. V lost 4 bases and J 7 bases, leaving 14 bases between the germline ends. Germline V gene data show CDR1 as SGHNT and CDR2 as YYREEE (reference sequence). The CDR3 DNA is TGTGCCAGCAGCCGGGAGACCGAGAACGGGGAGCTGTTTTTT. Residues: CASSRETENGELFF. Using reference TRBV5-4 and TRBJ2-2 for the parts outside the CDR3, the full variable domain is ETGVTQSPTHLIKTRGQQVTLRCSSQSGHNTVSWYQQALGQGPQFIFQYYREEENGRGNFPPRFSGLQFPNYSSELNVNALELDDSALYLCASSRETENGELFFGEGSRLTVL.

The chain has TRBV27 and TRBJ2-5; 9 nucleotides agree with TRBD2. The CDR3 contains 15 residues. CDR1 and CDR2 (germline): MNHEY, SMNVEV (reference sequence). The V and J ends lost 8 bases and 2 bases, in that order; junction bases with no gene match: 9. Here the CDR3 reads CASRILAGYQETQYF. CDR3 nucleotide sequence: TGTGCCAGCCGAATCCTAGCGGGGTATCAAGAGACCCAGTACTTC.

J is TRBJ2-5 and V is TRBV30, with D possibly matching TRBD1 (5 bases). With the DNA end fitting TRBJ2-7 better, the J assignment may be wrong. This CDR3 has 12 amino acids. CDR1 is GTSNPN and CDR2 is SVGIG in the germline V gene (reference sequence). The CDR3 here is CAWSEGAHEQYF. The CDR3 region has the DNA TGTGCCTGGAGTGAAGGGGCCCACGAGCAGTACTTC.

This clone was observed once. This chain joins TRBV5-6 and TRBJ2-7; tentative D call: TRBD2 (6 bases). Between the trimmed V and J ends, which lost 3 bases and 0 bases, there was a span of 10 bases. The germline gives CDR1 SGHDT, CDR2 YYEEEE. The CDR3 has 14 amino acids. For the CDR3, the DNA is TGTGCCAGCAGCTGGGAGGTCGGCTCCTACGAGCAGTACTTC. Its protein is CASSWEVGSYEQYF.

This chain joins TRBV6-5 and TRBJ2-1, with 7 bases that match TRBD2. Germline V CDR1 and CDR2: MNHEY, SVGAGI. There are 14 residues in the CDR3. J gave up 5 bases and V 6 bases, and 7 bases lay outside the gene matches. This CDR3 reads CASSPAGEHNEQFF. CDR3 in DNA: TGTGCCAGCAGCCCCGCGGGGGAGCACAATGAGCAGTTCTTC.

The chain couples TRBV5-6 to TRBJ2-1; TRBD2 matches at 7 bases. CDR1 SGHDT and CDR2 YYEEEE come from the germline V gene. V lost 4 bases, J lost 4 bases, and 11 bases stayed unmatched. The CDR3 consists of 16 residues. The CDR3, as DNA: TGTGCCAGCAGCGGGGGGGTCGGGGTGATTTACAATGAGCAGTTCTTC. Residues: CASSGGVGVIYNEQFF.

The rearrangement links TRBV11-3 to TRBJ1-1; a possible D gene is TRBD1 (6 bases). Looked up from germline, CDR1 is SGHNT and CDR2 is YENEEA. Deletions cut 8 bases from V and 4 bases from J, with 17 bases between. CDR3 length equals 14 residues. This CDR3 reads CASGLIRGATEAFF. The CDR3 nucleotides read TGTGCCAGCGGCCTTATCCGGGGGGCCACTGAAGCTTTCTTT. The full variable domain, with the rest looked up from reference TRBV11-3 and TRBJ1-1, is EAGVVQSPRYKIIEKKQPVAFWCNPISGHNTLYWYLQNLGQGPELLIRYENEEAVDDSQLPKDRFSAERLKGVDSTLKIQPAELGDSAVYLCASGLIRGATEAFFGQGTRLTVV.

The chain is built from TRBV7-6 and TRBJ1-6; 8 bases match TRBD1. With 4 bases clipped from V and 5 bases from J, the junction kept 4 bases outside the gene matches. The V gene's germline CDR1 is SGHVS and CDR2 FNYEAQ. The CDR3 covers 15 residues. The CDR3 DNA follows: TGTGCCAGCAGCTCAGACAGGGGAAATAATTCACCCCTCCACTTT. Residues: CASSSDRGNNSPLHF.

This chain joins TRBV7-8 and TRBJ2-1; 8 bases align to TRBD2. This CDR3 region has 17 residues. The J segment lost 4 bases and the V segment lost 5 bases, leaving 13 bases of the junction unmatched. CDR1 SGHVS and CDR2 FQNEAQ come from the germline V gene. In DNA, the CDR3 is TGTGCCAGCAGCCTTAGAGTCGGGACTAGTGAGTACAATGAGCAGTTCTTC. Translating gives CASSLRVGTSEYNEQFF.

This rearrangement joins TRBV6-4 to TRBJ1-2; D is unresolved. Germline V gene data show CDR1 as MRHNA and CDR2 as SNTAGT. CDR3 length equals 12 residues. The V gene lost 6 bases and the J gene lost 7 bases, with 12 bases spanning the gap. CDR3 sequence reads: CASRVTRCGYTF. The CDR3 DNA reads as TGTGCCAGCAGGGTCACCCGGTGTGGCTACACCTTC.

The chain uses TRBV11-2 and TRBJ2-5; D is undetermined. The V end was cut by 6 bases, the J end by 2 bases, with 16 bases between. Germline assignment: CDR1 SGHAT and CDR2 FQNNGV. The CDR3 length is 15 residues. CDR3 in amino acids: CASSSTRLLQETQYF. Written as DNA, the CDR3 is TGTGCCAGCAGTTCCACCCGTTTACTGCAAGAGACCCAGTACTTC.

The rearrangement links TRBV5-1 to TRBJ1-4; TRBD1 might be the D (5 bases). CDR1 and CDR2 (germline): SGHRS, YFSETQ. This CDR3 comprises 18 residues. V lost 0 bases to trimming and J lost 5 bases, with 20 bases between them. CDR3 DNA sequence: TGCGCCAGCAGCTTGGTAGGGGTTCAGACCGTACGCAATGAAAAACTGTTTTTT. Protein product: CASSLVGVQTVRNEKLFF.

This clone was found once. The chain has TRBV4-1 and TRBJ2-2; 13 bases agree with TRBD2. Germline V lookup: CDR1 MGHRA, CDR2 YSYEKL. The V segment lost 4 bases and the J segment 1 base; nucleotides outside the gene matches: 9. CDR3 length equals 19 residues. As DNA, the CDR3 is TGCGCCAGCAGCCCCCTACCCCGACTAGCGGGGGGGAACACCGGGGAGCTGTTTTTT. This encodes CASSPLPRLAGGNTGELFF.

The count of this clone is one. This chain uses TRBV4-1 with TRBJ2-3; a weak D match, TRBD1 (6 bases). The germline V and J ends were trimmed by 3 bases and 2 bases, with 12 bases remaining between them. The germline V gene encodes CDR1 MGHRA and CDR2 YSYEKL. The CDR3 is 15 residues long. CDR3 coding DNA: TGCGCCAGCAGCCAGGACAGCGCCTACACAGATACGCAGTATTTT. Amino acid sequence: CASSQDSAYTDTQYF.

The J gene is TRBJ1-6, the V gene TRBV25-1; maybe TRBD1 (6 bases). Deletions cut 2 bases from V and 6 bases from J, with 11 bases between. There are 15 residues in the CDR3. Germline CDR1 MGHDK, CDR2 SYGVNS. For the CDR3, the DNA is TGTGCCAGCAGTGAACTCCTGGGGGCTAATTCACCCCTCCACTTT. This gives the protein CASSELLGANSPLHF.

There are a few counts of this clone. V usage is TRBV6-1 and J usage is TRBJ1-1; tentative D call: TRBD1 (5 bases). Germline-derived CDR1 and CDR2 are MNHNS and SASEGT. The V end was cut by 4 bases, the J end by 1 base, with 7 bases between. CDR3 length: 13 amino acids. The CDR3, as DNA: TGTGCCAGCAGTGCCGACAGGAACACTGAAGCTTTCTTT. Protein product: CASSADRNTEAFF.

This rearrangement joins TRBV7-2 to TRBJ2-6, with D tentatively TRBD1 (6 bases). Germline V CDR1 and CDR2: SGHTA, FQGNSA. V lost 8 bases to trimming and J lost 0 bases, with 11 bases between them. This CDR3 has 15 residues. Here the CDR3 DNA reads TGTGCCAGCGGGACACCCCTCTCTGGGGCCAACGTCCTGACTTTC. Translated: CASGTPLSGANVLTF.

This rearrangement joins TRBV28 to TRBJ1-4; 7 bases line up with TRBD1. Germline CDR1 is MDHEN and CDR2 is SYDVKM. The CDR3 has 16 amino acids. J was trimmed by 2 bases and V by 3 bases; bases with no gene match: 6. The CDR3 region has the DNA TGTGCCAGCAGTTTCTATAGGGGGCTGACTAATGAAAAACTGTTTTTT. It yields the protein CASSFYRGLTNEKLFF.

The rearrangement links TRBV11-2 to TRBJ2-2, with 11 bases lining up with TRBD2. The germline gives CDR1 SGHAT, CDR2 FQNNGV. The junction had 12 bases not matched to a gene; V was cut back by 5 bases and J by 7 bases. The CDR3 loop spans 17 amino acids. CDR3 sequence: CASSRFSGGAEFGELFF. The CDR3 coding sequence is TGTGCCAGCAGCCGCTTTAGCGGGGGGGCCGAGTTCGGGGAGCTGTTTTTT.